This TCR beta chain stems from a study of cytomegalovirus exposure and HLA in healthy donors. The germline gives CDR1 GTSNPN, CDR2 SVGIG (reference sequence). CDR3 size: 16 residues. V was shortened by 5 bases and J by 0 bases, with 18 bases between the two germline ends. This clone appeared a single time. The antigen remains unidentified. The PCR contained 60 Vbeta and 13 Jbeta primers. Per the study methods: Later reanalysis found 70 million to 95 million unique TCR beta chains, roughly 9.9 million of them shared. The table came from immunoSEQ multiplex PCR; TCRdb's copy has only in-frame clones and leaves some out. From that table come the V and J calls and clone size; the DNA was used to work out D and trimming. The table includes 100,000 to 150,000 clones, roughly 82% detected once. Study outcomes and limitations: On later analysis, the bulk of CMV-associated TCR beta chains appeared to be HLA-restricted.

The V call is TRBV30, the J call TRBJ2-3; D possibly corresponds to TRBD1 (6 bases). This sequence was found in a woman aged 55-70 years in good health and CMV-seropositive. Sequencing used PBMCs. CDR3 coding DNA: TGTGCCTGGTCATCAAACGGGACACGGAGCACAGATACGCAGTATTTT. Translating it yields CAWSSNGTRSTDTQYF.